This T cell receptor beta chain was obtained from a study of cytomegalovirus exposure and HLA in healthy donors. Generated by immunoSEQ multiplex PCR, the TCRdb table keeps only in-frame clones and is missing some. The sample has roughly 140,000 clones, approximately 90% seen once; the top ten hold approximately 0.7%. The V gene lost 5 bases and the J gene lost 4 bases, with 17 bases spanning the gap. The germline gives CDR1 MNHEY, CDR2 SMNVEV (reference sequence). The length of the CDR3 is 15 residues. This receptor was identified in a man aged 18 to 29 in good health and CMV-seronegative. The chain joins TRBV27 to TRBJ1-2; D gene uncertain. Sequencing was performed on PBMCs. The CDR3 here is CASSPDTPGIYGYTF. The CDR3 nucleotides read TGTGCCAGCAGTCCAGATACGCCGGGGATCTATGGCTACACCTTC.